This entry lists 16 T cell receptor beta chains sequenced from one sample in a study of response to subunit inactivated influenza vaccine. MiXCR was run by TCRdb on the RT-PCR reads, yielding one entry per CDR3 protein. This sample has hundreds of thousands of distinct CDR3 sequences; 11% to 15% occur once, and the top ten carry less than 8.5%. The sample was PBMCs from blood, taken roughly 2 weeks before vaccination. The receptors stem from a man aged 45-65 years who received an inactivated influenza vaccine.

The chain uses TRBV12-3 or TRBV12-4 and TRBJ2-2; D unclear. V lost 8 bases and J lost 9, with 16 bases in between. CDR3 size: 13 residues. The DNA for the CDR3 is TGTGCCAGCTGGTCTCCACCCCGAAGGGAGCTGTTTTTT. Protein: CASWSPPRRELFF.

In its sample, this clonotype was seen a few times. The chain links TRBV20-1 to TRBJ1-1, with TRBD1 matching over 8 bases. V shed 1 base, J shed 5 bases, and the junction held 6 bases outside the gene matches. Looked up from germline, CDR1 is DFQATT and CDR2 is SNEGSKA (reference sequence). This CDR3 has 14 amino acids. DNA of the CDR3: TGCAGTGCTAGAGTAGAGACAGGGGCAACTGAAGCTTTCTTT. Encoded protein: CSARVETGATEAFF.

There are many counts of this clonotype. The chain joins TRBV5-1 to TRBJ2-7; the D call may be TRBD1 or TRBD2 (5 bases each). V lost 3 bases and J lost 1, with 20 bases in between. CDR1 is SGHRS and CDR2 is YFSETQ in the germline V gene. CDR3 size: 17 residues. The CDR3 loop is CASSSGQPGPSSYEQYF. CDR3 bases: TGCGCCAGCAGCTCCGGACAACCGGGACCGTCTTCCTACGAGCAGTACTTC.

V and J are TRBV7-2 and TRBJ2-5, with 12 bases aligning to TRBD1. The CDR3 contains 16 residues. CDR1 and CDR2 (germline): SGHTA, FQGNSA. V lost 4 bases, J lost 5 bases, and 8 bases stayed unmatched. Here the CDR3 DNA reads TGTGCCAGCAGCTCACAAGGGACAGGGGGCTATGAGACCCAGTACTTC. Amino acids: CASSSQGTGGYETQYF.

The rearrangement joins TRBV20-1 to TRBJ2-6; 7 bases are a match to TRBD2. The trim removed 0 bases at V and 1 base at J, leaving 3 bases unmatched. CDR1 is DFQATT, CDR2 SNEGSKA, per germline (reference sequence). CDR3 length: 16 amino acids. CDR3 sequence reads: CSARDQGGSGANVLTF. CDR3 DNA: TGCAGTGCTAGAGATCAGGGAGGGTCTGGGGCCAACGTCCTGACTTTC.

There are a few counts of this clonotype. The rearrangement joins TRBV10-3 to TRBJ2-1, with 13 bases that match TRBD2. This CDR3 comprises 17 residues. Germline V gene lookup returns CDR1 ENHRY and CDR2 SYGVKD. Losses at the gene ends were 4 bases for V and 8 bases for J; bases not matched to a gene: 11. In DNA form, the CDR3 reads TGTGCCATCAGTGTTTTCTGGACTAGCGGGAGTAACTATGAGCAGTTCTTC. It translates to CAISVFWTSGSNYEQFF.

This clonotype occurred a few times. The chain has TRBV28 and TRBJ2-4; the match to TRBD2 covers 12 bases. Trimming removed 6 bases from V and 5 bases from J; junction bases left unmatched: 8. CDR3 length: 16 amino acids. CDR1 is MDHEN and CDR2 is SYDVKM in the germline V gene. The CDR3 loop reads CASSILAGGPENIQYF. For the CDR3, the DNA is TGTGCCAGCAGCATTCTAGCGGGAGGGCCGGAAAACATTCAGTACTTC.

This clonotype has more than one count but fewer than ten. The CDR3 loop is CASSLRGPSDYEQYF. The CDR3 coding sequence is TGTGCCAGCAGCTTAAGAGGGCCTAGCGACTACGAGCAGTACTTC. V gene TRBV7-6 combines with J gene TRBJ2-7; D possibly corresponds to TRBD2 (6 bases). This CDR3 is built from 15 residues. V shed 2 bases and J shed 3 bases, with 14 bases lying between them. Germline CDR1 is SGHVS and CDR2 is FNYEAQ.

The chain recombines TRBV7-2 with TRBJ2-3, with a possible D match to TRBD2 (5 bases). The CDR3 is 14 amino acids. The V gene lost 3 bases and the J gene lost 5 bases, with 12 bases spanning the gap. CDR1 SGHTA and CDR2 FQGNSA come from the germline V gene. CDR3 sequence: CASSLQRGKDTQYF. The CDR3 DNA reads TGTGCCAGCAGCTTGCAACGGGGAAAAGATACGCAGTATTTT.

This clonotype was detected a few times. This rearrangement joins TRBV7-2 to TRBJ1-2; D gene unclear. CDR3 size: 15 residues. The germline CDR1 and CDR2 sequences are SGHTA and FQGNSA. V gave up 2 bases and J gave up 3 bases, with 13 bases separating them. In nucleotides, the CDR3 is TGTGCCAGCAGCTTATACGCTCAGAGGGACTATGGCTACACCTTC. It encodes CASSLYAQRDYGYTF.

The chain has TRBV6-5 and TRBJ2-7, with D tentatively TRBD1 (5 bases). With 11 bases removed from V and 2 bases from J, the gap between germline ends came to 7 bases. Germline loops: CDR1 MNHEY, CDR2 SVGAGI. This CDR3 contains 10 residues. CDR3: CAAGTYEQYF. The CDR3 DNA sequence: TGTGCCGCAGGGACCTACGAGCAGTACTTC.

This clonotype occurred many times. The CDR3 nucleotides are TGTGCCAGCACCCCAGATCCCCTGGGAGGCACTGAAGCTTTCTTT. The encoded protein is CASTPDPLGGTEAFF. The V call is TRBV12-3 or TRBV12-4, the J call TRBJ1-1; D gene uncertain. The CDR3 totals 15 residues. Trimming stripped 7 bases from V and 4 bases from J, with 19 bases between.

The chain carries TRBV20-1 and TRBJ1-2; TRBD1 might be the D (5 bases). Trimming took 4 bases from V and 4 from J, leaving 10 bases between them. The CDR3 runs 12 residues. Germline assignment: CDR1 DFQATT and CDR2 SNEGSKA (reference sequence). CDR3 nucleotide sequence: TGCAGTGCTACGACAGCCCCCTATGGCTACACCTTC. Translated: CSATTAPYGYTF.

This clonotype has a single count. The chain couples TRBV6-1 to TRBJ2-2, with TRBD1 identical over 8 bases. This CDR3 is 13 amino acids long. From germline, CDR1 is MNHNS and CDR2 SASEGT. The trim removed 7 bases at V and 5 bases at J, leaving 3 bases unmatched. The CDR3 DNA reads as TGTGCCAGCAACCGACAGGGGACCGGGGAGCTGTTTTTT. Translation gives CASNRQGTGELFF.

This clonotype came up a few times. This chain's CDR3 is CSAHLPGLAGSTYNEQFF. In nucleotides, the CDR3 is TGCAGTGCTCACTTACCGGGACTAGCGGGAAGCACCTACAATGAGCAGTTCTTC. The rearrangement uses TRBV20-1 and TRBJ2-1; 13 nucleotides match TRBD2. The trim removed 5 bases at V and 2 bases at J, leaving 12 bases unmatched. Germline V gene lookup returns CDR1 DFQATT and CDR2 SNEGSKA (reference sequence). CDR3 length equals 18 residues.

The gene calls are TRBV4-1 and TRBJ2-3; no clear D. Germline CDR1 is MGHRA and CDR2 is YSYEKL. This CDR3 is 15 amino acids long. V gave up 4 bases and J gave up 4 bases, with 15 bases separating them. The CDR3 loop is CASSLRDLMADTQYF. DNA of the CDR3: TGCGCCAGCAGCCTCCGTGACCTAATGGCAGATACGCAGTATTTT.